The 32 T cell receptor beta chains below come from one sample, sequenced in a study of relationships among human T cell subsets. The T cell receptor alpha and beta CDR3 regions were amplified from mRNA by semiquantitative ARM-PCR. ARM-PCR used tagged nested gene-specific primers, then communal superprimers for exponential amplification. From the multiplex PCR reads, TCRdb called clonotypes with MiXCR, one entry per CDR3 protein. The sample has roughly 7,000 distinct CDR3 sequences; roughly 70% are singletons. Anti-CD45RA microbeads isolated naive and transitional T cells from pooled CD4+ and CD8+ cells. Material for sequencing was naive and transitional (CD45RA+) T cells sorted from blood. The source is a man aged 40-49 years in good health.

The chain links TRBV4-1 to TRBJ2-1; weak D call: TRBD2 (5 bases). The CDR3 covers 16 residues. Germline lookup yields CDR1 MGHRA and CDR2 YSYEKL. V lost 0 bases, J lost 1 base, and 10 bases lay in between. CDR3 nucleotides: TGCGCCAGCAGCCAAGACCGTGAGGGATCCTACAATGAGCAGTTCTTC. Translating it yields CASSQDREGSYNEQFF.

The chain combines TRBV3-1 with TRBJ2-1; D is unclear. The CDR3 runs 16 residues. With 4 bases removed from V and 0 bases from J, the gap between germline ends came to 13 bases. Germline V gene sequence: CDR1 LGHDT, CDR2 YNNKEL (reference sequence). The CDR3 reads CASSPTISSSYNEQFF. Here the CDR3 DNA reads TGTGCCAGCAGCCCTACTATATCGAGCTCCTACAATGAGCAGTTCTTC.

The rearrangement links TRBV28 to TRBJ1-6, with TRBD1 matching over 8 bases. The V gene end was trimmed by 6 bases and the J gene end by 18 bases; junction bases not matched to a gene: 13. Germline V gene data show CDR1 as MDHEN and CDR2 as SYDVKM. This CDR3 has 13 residues. DNA of the CDR3: TGTGCCAGCAGCCCGGACAGGGTAGGATACTACCACTTT. This gives the protein CASSPDRVGYYHF.

The rearrangement joins TRBV20-1 to TRBJ2-5, with D possibly matching TRBD1 (6 bases). V shed 5 bases and J shed 5 bases, with 18 bases lying between them. This CDR3 contains 14 residues. Germline V gene data show CDR1 as DFQATT and CDR2 as SNEGSKA (reference sequence). CDR3 residues: CSAAPGHEVETQYF. In nucleotides, the CDR3 is TGCAGTGCTGCCCCGGGACACGAGGTGGAGACCCAGTACTTC.

Regarding this clonotype: The CDR3 does not close with the conserved phenylalanine or tryptophan, likely indicating a read error. V and J are TRBV25-1 and TRBJ2-2; the D is unclear. Trimming pared 0 bases from V and 7 bases from J, leaving 6 bases between. Per germline, CDR1 MGHDK and CDR2 SYGVNS. The CDR3 covers 13 residues. The CDR3 DNA reads as TGTGCCAGCAGTGAATATGGTGACGGGGAGCTGTTTTCT. Translated: CASSEYGDGELFS.

The chain carries TRBV24-1 and TRBJ1-5; D is unclear. Germline CDR1 reads KGHDR; CDR2 reads SFDVKD. V was clipped by 2 bases and J by 9 bases, with 7 bases between them. This CDR3 region has 12 residues. DNA of the CDR3: TGTGCCACCAGTGATTCCGCCTGGCCCCAGCATTTT. It encodes CATSDSAWPQHF.

The genes are TRBV10-3 and TRBJ2-1; D is uncertain. The CDR3 has 12 amino acids. V lost 4 bases to trimming and J lost 5 bases, with 6 bases between them. Germline CDR1 and CDR2: ENHRY and SYGVKD. Written as DNA, the CDR3 is TGTGCCATCAGTGGACTTGACAATGAGCAGTTCTTC. Amino acids: CAISGLDNEQFF.

This chain connects TRBV10-3 to TRBJ1-1; no definite D call. Trimming pared 10 bases from V and 4 bases from J, leaving 19 bases between. The length of the CDR3 is 14 residues. Germline loops: CDR1 ENHRY, CDR2 SYGVKD. CDR3 coding DNA: TGTGCCACCGGTTCTGACCCGGACTCCACTGAAGCTTTCTTT. Its translation is CATGSDPDSTEAFF.

V and J are TRBV7-9 and TRBJ2-7; D is possibly TRBD1 (6 bases). The germline V gene encodes CDR1 SEHNR and CDR2 FQNEAQ (reference sequence). This CDR3 comprises 14 residues. Trimming left V 5 bases short and J 3 bases short, with 14 bases between. The CDR3 loop reads CASSRQANDYEQYF. CDR3 DNA sequence: TGTGCCAGCAGCCGACAGGCGAATGACTACGAGCAGTACTTC.

The CDR3 region has the DNA TGTGCCACCAGTGATGCCCAGGGGGCGGATGAGCAGTTCTTC. It translates to CATSDAQGADEQFF. The rearrangement joins TRBV24-1 to TRBJ2-1; TRBD1 matches at 8 bases. The CDR3 runs to 14 residues. Germline assignment: CDR1 KGHDR and CDR2 SFDVKD. The trim removed 3 bases at V and 8 bases at J, leaving 5 bases unmatched.

This clonotype was observed once. The chain uses TRBV7-6 and TRBJ2-7, with 10 bases identical to TRBD1. Trimming cost V 4 bases and J 2 bases; bases outside gene matches: 2. Germline loops: CDR1 SGHVS, CDR2 FNYEAQ. There are 14 residues in the CDR3. DNA of the CDR3: TGTGCCAGCAGCTCGGGACAGGGGCCCTACGAGCAGTACTTC. It is translated as CASSSGQGPYEQYF. Based on the CDR3 plus reference TRBV7-6 and TRBJ2-7, the full variable domain is GAGVSQSPRYKVTKRGQDVALRCDPISGHVSLYWYRQALGQGPEFLTYFNYEAQQDKSGLPNDRFSAERPEGSISTLTIQRTEQRDSAMYRCASSSGQGPYEQYFGPGTRLTVT.

CDR3 sequence reads: CASKGVGEAFF. The CDR3 coding sequence is TGTGCCAGTAAAGGGGTAGGTGAAGCTTTCTTT. This chain links TRBV19 with TRBJ1-1; weak D call: TRBD1 (5 bases). The CDR3 has 11 amino acids. V dropped 7 bases and J dropped 7 bases, with 10 bases sitting between them. Germline V gene sequence: CDR1 LNHDA, CDR2 SQIVND (reference sequence).

This clonotype was observed a few times. This chain joins TRBV7-9 and TRBJ1-1; D gene ambiguous. V lost 6 bases and J 1 base, leaving 9 bases between the germline ends. The germline V gene has CDR1 SEHNR and CDR2 FQNEAQ (reference sequence). The CDR3 sequence is 13 residues long. As DNA, the CDR3 is TGTGCCAGCAGACTAGTCCGGAACACTGAAGCTTTCTTT. It is translated as CASRLVRNTEAFF.

The V and J genes are TRBV12-3 or TRBV12-4 and TRBJ2-7; D might be TRBD1 (6 bases). The ends were cut back, 6 bases at V and 3 bases at J, with 15 bases in the middle. The length of the CDR3 is 14 residues. CDR3 coding DNA: TGTGCCAGCAGGCCCCCGGGACAAGGCTACGAGCAGTACTTC. Protein sequence: CASRPPGQGYEQYF.

J is TRBJ2-5 and V is TRBV5-1; 7 bases agree with TRBD1. The CDR3 extends over 14 amino acids. Germline V lookup: CDR1 SGHRS, CDR2 YFSETQ. V was clipped by 3 bases and J by 2 bases; unmatched bases: 4. CDR3 sequence (DNA): TGCGCCAGCAGCTATCAGGGACAGCAAGAGACCCAGTACTTC. Translating gives CASSYQGQQETQYF. Complete variable domain (other parts from reference TRBV5-1 and TRBJ2-5): KAGVTQTPRYLIKTRGQQVTLSCSPISGHRSVSWYQQTPGQGLQFLFEYFSETQRNKGNFPGRFSGRQFSNSRSEMNVSTLELGDSALYLCASSYQGQQETQYFGPGTRLLVL.

The chain has TRBV27 and TRBJ2-5, with D perhaps TRBD1 (5 bases). Per germline, CDR1 MNHEY and CDR2 SMNVEV (reference sequence). CDR3 length: 14 residues. Between the trimmed V and J ends, which lost 5 bases and 2 bases, there was a span of 12 bases. CDR3 sequence: CASSTQGWQETQYF. CDR3 DNA sequence: TGTGCCAGCAGTACCCAGGGTTGGCAAGAGACCCAGTACTTC.

The chain employs TRBV28 and TRBJ1-5; 8 nucleotides line up with TRBD1. Germline V lookup: CDR1 MDHEN, CDR2 SYDVKM. V lost 5 bases and J lost 7; bases outside the gene matches: 4. CDR3 length: 13 amino acids. The CDR3 loop reads CASSPQGGQPQHF. In nucleotides, the CDR3 is TGTGCCAGCAGTCCACAGGGGGGACAGCCCCAGCATTTT.

This chain uses TRBV12-3 or TRBV12-4 with TRBJ1-4; 10 bases agree with TRBD1. J lost 5 bases, V lost 5 bases, and 5 bases had no gene match. This CDR3 has 15 residues. The CDR3 DNA reads as TGTGCCAGCAGTCCCCCGGGACAGGGGAATGAAAAACTGTTTTTT. Its protein is CASSPPGQGNEKLFF.

The chain uses TRBV30 and TRBJ1-1; D remains unclear. The germline V and J ends were trimmed by 4 bases and 9 bases, with 12 bases remaining between them. CDR1 GTSNPN and CDR2 SVGIG come from the germline V gene (reference sequence). The CDR3 length is 11 residues. This chain's CDR3 is CAWTVLRKAFF. CDR3 DNA: TGTGCCTGGACCGTACTACGGAAAGCTTTCTTT.

Turning to this clonotype: Because the CDR3 is missing its conserved closing phenylalanine or tryptophan, this is likely a read error. V usage is TRBV29-1 and J usage is TRBJ2-1, with 10 bases lining up with TRBD2. The junction had 11 bases not matched to a gene; V was cut back by 6 bases and J by 0 bases. Per the germline V gene, CDR1 is SQVTM and CDR2 is ANQGSEA. The CDR3 extends over 17 amino acids. This chain's CDR3 is CSVLGLAEASSYNEQFL. DNA of the CDR3: TGCAGCGTACTTGGACTAGCGGAGGCTAGCTCCTACAATGAGCAGTTCCTC.

About this clonotype itself: The CDR3 end shows no conserved phenylalanine or tryptophan, and so a read error is likely. This sequence joins TRBV29-1 and TRBJ2-3; TRBD2 might be the D (5 bases). Trimming pared 2 bases from V and 3 bases from J, leaving 12 bases between. Germline CDR1 reads SQVTM; CDR2 reads ANQGSEA. The CDR3 has 14 amino acids. Written as DNA, the CDR3 is TGCAGCGTTGAAACTACGAGGGAGACAGATACGCAGTATCTT. The encoded protein is CSVETTRETDTQYL.

This chain links TRBV12-3 or TRBV12-4 with TRBJ2-1; 8 bases fit TRBD2. The V gene end was trimmed by 4 bases and the J gene end by 3 bases; junction bases not matched to a gene: 5. The CDR3 loop spans 15 amino acids. CDR3 region: CASSSTSGGYNEQFF. The CDR3 DNA is TGTGCCAGCAGTTCCACTAGCGGTGGCTACAATGAGCAGTTCTTC.

The genes are TRBV7-9 and TRBJ2-7; TRBD1 agrees at 8 bases. Trimming took 4 bases from V and 2 from J; bases not matched to a gene: 10. There are 16 residues in the CDR3. Germline CDR1 and CDR2: SEHNR and FQNEAQ (reference sequence). The CDR3 nucleotides are TGTGCCAGCAGCTCAACCCCCGGGACAGGAGCCTACGAGCAGTACTTC. This translates into CASSSTPGTGAYEQYF. Drawing the rest from reference TRBV7-9 and TRBJ2-7, the complete variable domain is DTGVSQNPRHKITKRGQNVTFRCDPISEHNRLYWYRQTLGQGPEFLTYFQNEAQLEKSRLLSDRFSAERPKGSFSTLEIQRTEQGDSAMYLCASSSTPGTGAYEQYFGPGTRLTVT.

The rearrangement uses TRBV6-1 and TRBJ1-1; D perhaps matches TRBD1 (5 bases). The V gene's germline CDR1 is MNHNS and CDR2 SASEGT. The CDR3 extends over 14 amino acids. Trimming removed 7 bases from V and 4 bases from J, with 16 bases in between. CDR3 amino acids: CASTGRPGVTEAFF. Here the CDR3 DNA reads TGTGCCAGCACGGGGCGCCCTGGGGTCACTGAAGCTTTCTTT.

The rearrangement joins TRBV21-1 to TRBJ2-1; the tabulated D call, TRBD1, remains unverified against the DNA. TRBV21-1 is designated a pseudogene. This CDR3 contains 14 residues. The CDR3 DNA is TGTGCCAGCAGCAAATGTACAGGACCCAATGAGCAGTTCTTC. It encodes CASSKCTGPNEQFF.

The chain couples TRBV19 to TRBJ2-1, with a possible D match to TRBD2 (7 bases). Germline-derived CDR1 and CDR2 are LNHDA and SQIVND (reference sequence). Trimming cost V 10 bases and J 7 bases, with 26 bases left between them. The CDR3 runs to 16 residues. CDR3: CAIKQGGSATGNEQFF. CDR3 bases: TGTGCCATCAAACAGGGCGGGAGTGCAACAGGGAATGAGCAGTTCTTC.

V and J are TRBV28 and TRBJ2-1; 7 nucleotides match TRBD2. This CDR3 has 15 residues. The V and J ends lost 5 bases and 1 base, in that order; junction bases with no gene match: 5. Looked up from germline, CDR1 is MDHEN and CDR2 is SYDVKM. CDR3 nucleotides: TGTGCCAGCAGTCCCGGACTAGGGTCCTACAATGAGCAGTTCTTC. Translated, it gives CASSPGLGSYNEQFF.

The CDR3 nucleotides read TGCAGCGTTGGACAGGGGGCATCCAATGAGCAGTTCTTC. This translates into CSVGQGASNEQFF. This rearrangement joins TRBV29-1 to TRBJ2-1, with 10 nucleotides matching TRBD1. This CDR3 is built from 13 residues. CDR1 and CDR2 (germline): SQVTM, ANQGSEA. V lost 4 bases, J lost 6 bases, and 3 bases stayed unmatched.

V usage is TRBV27 and J usage is TRBJ2-7; the D gene is possibly TRBD2 (5 bases). This CDR3 is built from 13 residues. Per germline, CDR1 MNHEY and CDR2 SMNVEV (reference sequence). Trimming left V 8 bases short and J 2 bases short, with 13 bases between. Here the CDR3 DNA reads TGTGCCAGCGGCGCCTCGGAGGCCTACGAGCAGTACTTC. Protein sequence: CASGASEAYEQYF.

The genes are TRBV2 and TRBJ2-5; tentatively, D is TRBD2 (5 bases). The V gene's germline CDR1 is SNHLY and CDR2 FYNNEI. This CDR3 is 15 amino acids long. The germline V and J ends were trimmed by 1 base and 5 bases, with 14 bases remaining between them. CDR3 sequence (DNA): TGTGCCAGCAGTGAAGGAGACTACTTTGGGGAGACCCAGTACTTC. Its translation is CASSEGDYFGETQYF.

This rearrangement joins TRBV4-1 to TRBJ2-7; 7 nucleotides agree with TRBD1. The V gene end was trimmed by 4 bases and the J gene end by 3 bases; junction bases not matched to a gene: 15. Germline values: CDR1 MGHRA, CDR2 YSYEKL. This CDR3 spans 17 amino acids. The CDR3 here is CASSLLGTDRPFYEQYF. The CDR3 nucleotides read TGCGCCAGCAGCCTCCTAGGGACAGACCGACCCTTCTACGAGCAGTACTTC.

The rearrangement links TRBV19 to TRBJ2-7, with D perhaps given as TRBD1 or TRBD2 (5 bases each). CDR1 is LNHDA, CDR2 SQIVND, per germline (reference sequence). This CDR3 is built from 15 residues. V lost 6 bases and J 1 base, leaving 16 bases between the germline ends. The CDR3 protein is CASSLSLGESYEQYF. CDR3 nucleotide sequence: TGTGCCAGTAGCCTCTCACTAGGGGAGTCCTACGAGCAGTACTTC.